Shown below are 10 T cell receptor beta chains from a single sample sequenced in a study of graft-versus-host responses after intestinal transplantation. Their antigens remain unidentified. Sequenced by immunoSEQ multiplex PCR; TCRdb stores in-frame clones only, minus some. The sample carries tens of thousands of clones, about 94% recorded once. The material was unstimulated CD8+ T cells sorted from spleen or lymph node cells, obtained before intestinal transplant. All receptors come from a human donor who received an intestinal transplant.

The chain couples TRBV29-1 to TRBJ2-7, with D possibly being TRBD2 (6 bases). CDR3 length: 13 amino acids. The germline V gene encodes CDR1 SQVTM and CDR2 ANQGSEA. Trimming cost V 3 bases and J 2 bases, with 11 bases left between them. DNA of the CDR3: TGCAGCGTTGACGGAGGGTCGACCTACGAGCAGTACTTC. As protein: CSVDGGSTYEQYF.

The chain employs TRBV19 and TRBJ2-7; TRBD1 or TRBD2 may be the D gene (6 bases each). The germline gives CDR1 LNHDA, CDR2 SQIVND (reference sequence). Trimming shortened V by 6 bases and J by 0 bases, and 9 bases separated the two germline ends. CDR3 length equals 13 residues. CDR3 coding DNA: TGTGCCAGTAGAGGGGGGAGCTCCTACGAGCAGTACTTC. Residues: CASRGGSSYEQYF.

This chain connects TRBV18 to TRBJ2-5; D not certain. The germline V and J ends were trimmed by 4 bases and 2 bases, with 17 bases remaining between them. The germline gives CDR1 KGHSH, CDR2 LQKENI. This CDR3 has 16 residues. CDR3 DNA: TGTGCCAGCTCACTCTACCCCGAGCCAGAGCAAGAGACCCAGTACTTC. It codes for CASSLYPEPEQETQYF.

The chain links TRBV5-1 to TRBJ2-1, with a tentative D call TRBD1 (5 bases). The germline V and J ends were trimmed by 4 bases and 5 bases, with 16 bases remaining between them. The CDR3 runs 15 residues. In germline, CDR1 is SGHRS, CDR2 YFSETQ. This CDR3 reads CASSPPQGVNNEQFF. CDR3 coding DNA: TGCGCCAGCAGCCCCCCCCAGGGCGTAAACAATGAGCAGTTCTTC.

DNA of the CDR3: TGTGCCAGTAGTATAGACAGGGGCAGGGTGAACACTGAAGCTTTCTTT. The encoded protein is CASSIDRGRVNTEAFF. The rearrangement joins TRBV19 to TRBJ1-1, with D possibly matching TRBD1 (6 bases). Deletions cut 0 bases from V and 0 bases from J, with 11 bases between. CDR1 LNHDA and CDR2 SQIVND come from the germline V gene (reference sequence). This CDR3 has 16 amino acids.

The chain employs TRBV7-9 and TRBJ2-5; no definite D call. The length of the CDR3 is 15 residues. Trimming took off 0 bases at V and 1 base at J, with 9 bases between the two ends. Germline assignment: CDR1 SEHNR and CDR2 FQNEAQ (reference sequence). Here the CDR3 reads CASSLAPAAQETQYF. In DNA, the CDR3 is TGTGCCAGCAGCTTAGCTCCGGCCGCCCAAGAGACCCAGTACTTC.

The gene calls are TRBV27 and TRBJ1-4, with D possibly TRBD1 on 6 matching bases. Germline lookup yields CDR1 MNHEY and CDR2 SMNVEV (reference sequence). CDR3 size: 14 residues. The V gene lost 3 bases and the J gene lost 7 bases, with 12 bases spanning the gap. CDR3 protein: CASSFAQGGEKLFF. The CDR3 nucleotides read TGTGCCAGCAGTTTCGCACAGGGAGGTGAAAAACTGTTTTTT.

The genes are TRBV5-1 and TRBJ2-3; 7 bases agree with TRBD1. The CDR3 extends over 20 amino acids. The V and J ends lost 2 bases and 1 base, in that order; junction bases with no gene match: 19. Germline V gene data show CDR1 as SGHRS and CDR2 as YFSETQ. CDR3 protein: CASSFGPKTTGRGGTDTQYF. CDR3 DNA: TGCGCCAGCAGCTTCGGCCCAAAAACGACAGGGCGCGGAGGCACAGATACGCAGTATTTT.

CDR3 DNA sequence: TGTGCCAGCAGTTTATTAGGGGCAAACACTGAAGCTTTCTTT. Residues: CASSLLGANTEAFF. This rearrangement joins TRBV27 to TRBJ1-1, with a possible D match to TRBD1 (5 bases). Germline V gene lookup returns CDR1 MNHEY and CDR2 SMNVEV (reference sequence). This CDR3 contains 14 residues. V was trimmed by 1 base and J by 2 bases, leaving 8 bases between them.

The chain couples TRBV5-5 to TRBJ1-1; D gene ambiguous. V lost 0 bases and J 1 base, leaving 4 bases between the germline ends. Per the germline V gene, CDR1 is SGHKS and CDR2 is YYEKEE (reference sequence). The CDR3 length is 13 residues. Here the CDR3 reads CASSLAGNTEAFF. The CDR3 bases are TGTGCCAGCAGCTTGGCGGGGAACACTGAAGCTTTCTTT. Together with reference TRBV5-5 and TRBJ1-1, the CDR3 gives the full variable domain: DAGVTQSPTHLIKTRGQQVTLRCSPISGHKSVSWYQQVLGQGPQFIFQYYEKEERGRGNFPDRFSARQFPNYSSELNVNALLLGDSALYLCASSLAGNTEAFFGQGTRLTVV.